Listed here are 24 T cell receptor beta chains from one sample, sequenced in a study of T cell responses to AZD1222 COVID-19 vaccine. The protocol was immunoSEQ multiplex PCR, while the TCRdb copy is restricted to in-frame clones and leaves out a portion. The sample lists fewer than 150,000 clones, 93% occurring once. Sample: peripheral blood, taken on day 0 of AZD1222 vaccination. The receptors come from an adult in good health.

V and J are TRBV29-1 and TRBJ2-1; perhaps D is TRBD1 or TRBD2 (5 bases each). Looked up from germline, CDR1 is SQVTM and CDR2 is ANQGSEA. The CDR3 is 15 amino acids. Trimming removed 1 base from V and 1 base from J, with 11 bases in between. Here the CDR3 reads CSVEGGDLSYNEQFF. CDR3 nucleotides: TGCAGCGTTGAAGGAGGGGACCTATCCTACAATGAGCAGTTCTTC.

This chain joins TRBV7-9 and TRBJ2-5, with 9 bases identical to TRBD2. Losses at the gene ends were 3 bases for V and 3 bases for J; bases not matched to a gene: 8. Germline V gene lookup returns CDR1 SEHNR and CDR2 FQNEAQ (reference sequence). This CDR3 has 16 residues. This CDR3 reads CASSLGGRGSEETQYF. In DNA form, the CDR3 reads TGTGCCAGCAGCTTGGGCGGGAGGGGGTCTGAAGAGACCCAGTACTTC.

The V gene is TRBV7-3, the J gene TRBJ1-2; the D gene is possibly TRBD1 (5 bases). CDR3 length: 14 residues. Germline assignment: CDR1 SGHTA and CDR2 FQGTGA. The V and J ends lost 5 bases and 4 bases respectively, with 14 bases between them. CDR3 in amino acids: CASSPHGGGYGYTF. The CDR3 coding sequence is TGTGCCAGCAGCCCTCACGGGGGGGGCTATGGCTACACCTTC.

The chain recombines TRBV11-2 with TRBJ2-5; 9 bases are shared with TRBD1. With 1 base clipped from V and 6 bases from J, the junction kept 6 bases outside the gene matches. This CDR3 contains 15 residues. Per the germline V gene, CDR1 is SGHAT and CDR2 is FQNNGV. The chain's CDR3 is CASSLGTGASKTQYF. The CDR3 DNA reads as TGTGCCAGCAGCTTAGGGACAGGGGCATCAAAGACCCAGTACTTC.

The chain has TRBV29-1 and TRBJ2-5; D perhaps matches TRBD1 (5 bases). Looked up from germline, CDR1 is SQVTM and CDR2 is ANQGSEA. This CDR3 is 13 amino acids long. The germline V and J ends were trimmed by 6 bases and 5 bases, with 16 bases remaining between them. For the CDR3, the DNA is TGCAGCGTCCAAGACAGACTTTGGGAGACCCAGTACTTC. Amino acids: CSVQDRLWETQYF. Together with reference TRBV29-1 and TRBJ2-5, the CDR3 gives the full variable domain: SAVISQKPSRDICQRGTSLTIQCQVDSQVTMMFWYRQQPGQSLTLIATANQGSEATYESGFVIDKFPISRPNLTFSTLTVSNMSPEDSSIYLCSVQDRLWETQYFGPGTRLLVL.

This clone was detected only once. The chain combines TRBV28 with TRBJ1-1; D unresolved. The germline gives CDR1 MDHEN, CDR2 SYDVKM. The CDR3 is 14 amino acids. V shed 6 bases and J shed 1 base, with 12 bases lying between them. As DNA, the CDR3 is TGTGCCAGCAGCCAGACTCGACAGAACACTGAAGCTTTCTTT. The encoded protein is CASSQTRQNTEAFF.

This clone was seen a single time. The V call is TRBV19, the J call TRBJ1-2; D may be TRBD1 (6 bases). The CDR3 totals 15 residues. Trimming removed 5 bases at V and 5 bases at J, with 18 bases between. Germline V gene sequence: CDR1 LNHDA, CDR2 SQIVND (reference sequence). As DNA, the CDR3 is TGTGCCAGTAGTCCCATGTGGAGGGGGGGTTATGGCTACACCTTC. It encodes CASSPMWRGGYGYTF. Full variable domain (missing parts from reference TRBV19 and TRBJ1-2): DGGITQSPKYLFRKEGQNVTLSCEQNLNHDAMYWYRQDPGQGLRLIYYSQIVNDFQKGDIAEGYSVSREKKESFPLTVTSAQKNPTAFYLCASSPMWRGGYGYTFGSGTRLTVV.

The chain joins TRBV19 to TRBJ2-7, with a weak D call TRBD1 (6 bases). The CDR3 has 15 amino acids. The germline V and J ends were trimmed by 5 bases and 0 bases, with 14 bases remaining between them. Germline V lookup: CDR1 LNHDA, CDR2 SQIVND (reference sequence). Written as DNA, the CDR3 is TGTGCCAGTAGTGCCCCCGGACAGACCTCCTACGAGCAGTACTTC. Protein product: CASSAPGQTSYEQYF.

This clone was counted only a few times. The V and J genes are TRBV7-2 and TRBJ1-5, with TRBD1 matching 7 bases. The CDR3 length is 14 residues. The germline V gene encodes CDR1 SGHTA and CDR2 FQGNSA. V lost 6 bases to trimming and J lost 3 bases; unmatched junction nucleotides: 5. DNA of the CDR3: TGTGCCAGCAGGAAACAGGGGAACAATCAGCCCCAGCATTTT. It encodes CASRKQGNNQPQHF.

This rearrangement joins TRBV29-1 to TRBJ2-3, with D possibly matching TRBD1 (5 bases). V dropped 8 bases and J dropped 2 bases, with 14 bases sitting between them. The CDR3 has 13 residues. Germline V gene sequence: CDR1 SQVTM, CDR2 ANQGSEA. The CDR3 bases are TGCAGCCTCGAGTCTGGGGCCACAGATACGCAGTATTTT. Protein sequence: CSLESGATDTQYF.

The V gene is TRBV19, the J gene TRBJ1-5; D is unclear. V lost 5 bases to trimming and J lost 4 bases, with 15 bases between them. CDR3 length: 15 amino acids. CDR1 and CDR2 (germline): LNHDA, SQIVND (reference sequence). Here the CDR3 DNA reads TGTGCCAGTAGTCGGGCCCTTATGCTTAATCAGCCCCAGCATTTT. Translating it yields CASSRALMLNQPQHF.

The chain recombines TRBV6-6 with TRBJ1-6; D perhaps matches TRBD1 (5 bases). Germline V gives CDR1 MNHNY, CDR2 SVGAGI (reference sequence). The CDR3 spans 15 residues. Trimming removed 5 bases from V and 9 bases from J, with 17 bases in between. The CDR3 sequence is CASSTTVAGGSPLHF. The DNA of the CDR3 is TGTGCCAGCAGTACGACGGTGGCGGGGGGTTCACCCCTCCACTTT.

The V and J genes are TRBV14 and TRBJ2-2; D is unresolved. This CDR3 region has 13 residues. Germline CDR1 and CDR2: SGHDN and FVKESK. V lost 4 bases, J lost 7 bases, and 10 bases lay in between. The CDR3 coding sequence is TGTGCCAGCAGCCTCGAACGTCGCGGGGAGCTGTTTTTT. Protein: CASSLERRGELFF.

This rearrangement joins TRBV4-2 to TRBJ1-1; unclear D gene. The CDR3 contains 13 residues. CDR1 and CDR2 (germline): LGHNA, YNFKEQ. Trimming took 9 bases from V and 0 from J, leaving 11 bases between them. In DNA form, the CDR3 reads TGTGCCAGTAACCCAACATTGAACACTGAAGCTTTCTTT. Translated, it gives CASNPTLNTEAFF.

The rearrangement uses TRBV7-9 and TRBJ2-1; 12 nucleotides line up with TRBD2. CDR3 length equals 15 residues. V was pared by 4 bases and J by 7 bases, with 5 bases of the junction left unmatched. CDR1 SEHNR and CDR2 FQNEAQ come from the germline V gene (reference sequence). DNA for the CDR3: TGTGCCAGCAGCTCCACCGGACTAGCGGGGAATGAGCAGTTCTTC. Protein product: CASSSTGLAGNEQFF.

The chain uses TRBV7-3 and TRBJ1-1, with 7 bases fitting TRBD1. J lost 6 bases, V lost 4 bases, and 11 bases had no gene match. The V gene's germline CDR1 is SGHTA and CDR2 FQGTGA. The CDR3 is 15 amino acids. CDR3 nucleotide sequence: TGTGCCAGCAGCTCTAGGCGACAGGGAGAATCTGAAGCTTTCTTT. Translation gives CASSSRRQGESEAFF. Full variable domain (missing parts from reference TRBV7-3 and TRBJ1-1): GAGVSQTPSNKVTEKGKYVELRCDPISGHTALYWYRQSLGQGPEFLIYFQGTGAADDSGLPNDRFFAVRPEGSVSTLKIQRTERGDSAVYLCASSSRRQGESEAFFGQGTRLTVV.

J is TRBJ1-3 and V is TRBV3-1 (or the pseudogene TRBV3-2); D might be TRBD1 (5 bases). The CDR3 extends over 14 amino acids. CDR1 and CDR2 (germline): LGHDT, YNNKEL (reference sequence). The ends were cut back, 3 bases at V and 4 bases at J, with 10 bases in the middle. CDR3 loop: CASSQPGSGNTIYF. CDR3 nucleotides: TGTGCCAGCAGCCAGCCAGGGTCGGGAAACACCATATATTTT.

The J gene is TRBJ2-2, the V gene TRBV28; tentatively, D is TRBD2 (6 bases). The germline CDR1 and CDR2 sequences are MDHEN and SYDVKM. Deletions cut 4 bases from V and 9 bases from J, with 9 bases between. The CDR3 length is 12 residues. Written as DNA, the CDR3 is TGTGCCAGCAGTTGGGGGGAAAGGGAGCTGTTTTTT. It yields the protein CASSWGERELFF.

V is TRBV6-5 and J is TRBJ1-5; the D is unclear. Germline assignment: CDR1 MNHEY and CDR2 SVGAGI. The length of the CDR3 is 14 residues. With 8 bases removed from V and 0 bases from J, the gap between germline ends came to 11 bases. The DNA for the CDR3 is TGTGCCAGCCTTGCTGATAATAGCAATCAGCCCCAGCATTTT. Residues: CASLADNSNQPQHF.

The chain combines TRBV6-1 with TRBJ1-5, with D hard to call. V gave up 2 bases and J gave up 4 bases, with 9 bases separating them. Germline V CDR1 and CDR2: MNHNS, SASEGT. The CDR3 contains 14 residues. CDR3 sequence: CASSEMIGNQPQHF. The CDR3 bases are TGTGCCAGCAGTGAAATGATAGGGAATCAGCCCCAGCATTTT.

The genes are TRBV13 and TRBJ2-7; D may be TRBD2 (5 bases). With 6 bases removed from V and 6 bases from J, the gap between germline ends came to 12 bases. Germline V gives CDR1 PRHDT, CDR2 FYEKMQ (reference sequence). CDR3 length: 12 amino acids. DNA for the CDR3: TGTGCCAGCAGTAGTTTGGGAGCCGAGCAGTACTTC. Amino acids: CASSSLGAEQYF.

CDR3 in amino acids: CASSLEVAGVGDTQYF. The CDR3 nucleotides are TGTGCCAGCAGCTTAGAGGTAGCGGGAGTGGGAGATACGCAGTATTTT. The rearrangement joins TRBV11-2 to TRBJ2-3, with TRBD2 identical over 9 bases. V was clipped by 0 bases and J by 5 bases; unmatched bases: 6. The CDR3 contains 16 residues. The germline V gene encodes CDR1 SGHAT and CDR2 FQNNGV.

This chain joins TRBV5-8 and TRBJ1-1, with 11 nucleotides matching TRBD1. The length of the CDR3 is 13 residues. Unmatched junction bases numbered 5, after V lost 3 bases and J lost 10 bases. The germline CDR1 and CDR2 sequences are SGHTS and YDEGEE. As DNA, the CDR3 is TGTGCCAGCAGCTGGGGACAGGGGGAGGGAGCTTTCTTT. It encodes CASSWGQGEGAFF.

This chain uses TRBV11-2 with TRBJ1-4; D remains unclear. Trimming cost V 4 bases and J 5 bases, with 14 bases left between them. Germline V gives CDR1 SGHAT, CDR2 FQNNGV. The CDR3 runs to 15 residues. CDR3 bases: TGTGCCAGCAGCTCATACCGGGCCGAGAATGAAAAACTGTTTTTT. Encoded protein: CASSSYRAENEKLFF.